The 14 T cell receptor beta chains reported below all come from one sample, sequenced in a study of cytomegalovirus exposure and HLA in healthy donors. The PCR contained 60 Vbeta and 13 Jbeta primers. This table comes from immunoSEQ multiplex PCR, and its TCRdb copy is limited to in-frame clones, with some not included. Of roughly 78,000 clones listed, 65% to 70% were seen once; the top ten hold about 22%. Material for sequencing was PBMCs. The source is a man aged 40-50 years in good health and CMV-seropositive.

V usage is TRBV7-9 and J usage is TRBJ1-6; D is unclear. Germline CDR1 is SEHNR and CDR2 is FQNEAQ (reference sequence). Trimming removed 1 base at V and 0 bases at J, with 4 bases between. The CDR3 is made up of 15 amino acids. The CDR3: CASSLDSSYNSPLHF. The DNA for the CDR3 is TGTGCCAGCAGCTTAGACAGCTCCTATAATTCACCCCTCCACTTT.

This chain uses TRBV6-1 with TRBJ2-3, with D possibly being TRBD2 (5 bases). The ends were cut back, 6 bases at V and 0 bases at J, with 10 bases in the middle. Germline CDR1 MNHNS, CDR2 SASEGT. This CDR3 spans 14 amino acids. CDR3 residues: CASSGRTSTDTQYF. CDR3 nucleotide sequence: TGTGCCAGCAGCGGACGGACTAGCACAGATACGCAGTATTTT.

The genes are TRBV11-2 and TRBJ1-5, with D perhaps matching TRBD1 (5 bases). This CDR3 has 14 amino acids. Per the germline V gene, CDR1 is SGHAT and CDR2 is FQNNGV. V gave up 2 bases and J gave up 5 bases, with 10 bases separating them. CDR3 sequence reads: CASSLRGGYQPQHF. Written as DNA, the CDR3 is TGTGCCAGCAGCTTAAGGGGCGGCTATCAGCCCCAGCATTTT.

The chain has TRBV5-6 and TRBJ1-2, with D hard to call. V lost 0 bases and J lost 2, with 11 bases in between. The CDR3 has 15 residues. The germline gives CDR1 SGHDT, CDR2 YYEEEE. This chain's CDR3 is CASSLDLLGNYGYTF. The CDR3 DNA follows: TGTGCCAGCAGCTTGGATCTCCTCGGGAACTATGGCTACACCTTC.

In its sample, this clone was seen a few times. The chain carries TRBV19 and TRBJ2-5; the D is unclear. Trimming cost V 4 bases and J 3 bases, with 9 bases left between them. Germline CDR1 is LNHDA and CDR2 is SQIVND (reference sequence). The CDR3 has 13 residues. The CDR3 is CASSKSGEETQYF. The CDR3, as DNA: TGTGCCAGTAGTAAGTCGGGTGAAGAGACCCAGTACTTC.

V is TRBV11-1 and J is TRBJ2-2; the match to TRBD1 covers 9 bases. Per the germline V gene, CDR1 is SGHAT and CDR2 is FQDESV (reference sequence). This CDR3 is built from 16 residues. V dropped 5 bases and J dropped 1; count of bases not matched to a gene: 5. This CDR3 is CASSQGTGWNTGELFF. The CDR3 DNA sequence: TGTGCCAGCAGCCAAGGGACAGGGTGGAACACCGGGGAGCTGTTTTTT.

This clone was seen once. The rearrangement uses TRBV7-9 and TRBJ1-6, with 7 bases fitting TRBD1. Trimming took 5 bases from V and 7 from J; bases not matched to a gene: 2. The CDR3 is made up of 13 amino acids. Germline lookup yields CDR1 SEHNR and CDR2 FQNEAQ (reference sequence). The CDR3 here is CASSRDSNSPLHF. CDR3 coding DNA: TGTGCCAGCAGCCGGGACAGCAATTCACCCCTCCACTTT.

The chain links TRBV9 to TRBJ2-7; 7 nucleotides agree with TRBD1. This CDR3 region has 13 residues. Germline V gene data show CDR1 as SGDLS and CDR2 as YYNGEE. V dropped 2 bases and J dropped 3; count of bases not matched to a gene: 2. CDR3 DNA sequence: TGTGCCAGCAGCGTGGGACAGAACTACGAGCAGTACTTC. As protein: CASSVGQNYEQYF.

The chain employs TRBV25-1 and TRBJ2-1; D gene uncertain. The CDR3 is 12 amino acids. Trimming pared 4 bases from V and 10 bases from J, leaving 11 bases between. CDR1 and CDR2 (germline): MGHDK, SYGVNS. The CDR3 sequence is CASSGLNEEQFF. The CDR3 nucleotides are TGTGCCAGCAGTGGTTTGAATGAGGAGCAGTTCTTC.

The rearrangement links TRBV4-1 to TRBJ1-5, with a weak D call TRBD1 (5 bases). Trimming shortened V by 1 base and J by 0 bases, and 10 bases separated the two germline ends. In germline, CDR1 is MGHRA, CDR2 YSYEKL. CDR3 size: 16 residues. In DNA, the CDR3 is TGCGCCAGCAGCCAAGTAGGACACTATAGCAATCAGCCCCAGCATTTT. Amino acid sequence: CASSQVGHYSNQPQHF.

The chain couples TRBV7-6 to TRBJ2-1; 10 positions match TRBD2. The ends lost 5 bases at V and 5 bases at J; junction bases unmatched: 12. Germline V gene lookup returns CDR1 SGHVS and CDR2 FNYEAQ. CDR3 length: 17 residues. CDR3 DNA sequence: TGTGCCAGCAGCCAGGATTTAGGACTAGCGGTCGACAATGAGCAGTTCTTC. This gives the protein CASSQDLGLAVDNEQFF.

V gene TRBV9 combines with J gene TRBJ2-1, with 10 bases matching TRBD2. From germline, CDR1 is SGDLS and CDR2 YYNGEE. The CDR3 loop spans 15 amino acids. V lost 8 bases, J lost 4 bases, and 9 bases stayed unmatched. Written as DNA, the CDR3 is TGTGCCAGTGAGGAAGCGGGGGGGCCTTACAATGAGCAGTTCTTC. Its translation: CASEEAGGPYNEQFF. Using reference TRBV9 and TRBJ2-1 for the parts outside the CDR3, the full variable domain is DSGVTQTPKHLITATGQRVTLRCSPRSGDLSVYWYQQSLDQGLQFLIQYYNGEERAKGNILERFSAQQFPDLHSELNLSSLELGDSALYFCASEEAGGPYNEQFFGPGTRLTVL.

V gene TRBV6-4 combines with J gene TRBJ2-1; 9 bases are shared with TRBD2. Germline CDR1 reads MRHNA; CDR2 reads SNTAGT. V trimming: 3 bases; J trimming: 7 bases; junction bases outside the gene matches: 10. This CDR3 region has 16 residues. The CDR3 sequence is CASSEQGRGGLNEQFF. In DNA form, the CDR3 reads TGTGCCAGCAGTGAGCAAGGGCGGGGGGGCCTGAATGAGCAGTTCTTC.

The chain carries TRBV2 and TRBJ1-2; 7 positions agree with TRBD1. This CDR3 has 13 amino acids. Germline trimming cut 6 bases from V and 4 bases from J; bases unmatched to any gene: 5. Germline V CDR1 and CDR2: SNHLY, FYNNEI. CDR3 DNA: TGTGCCAGCAGAAGACAGGGCGTCTATGGCTACACCTTC. This gives the protein CASRRQGVYGYTF.